This T cell receptor beta chain was identified in a study of blood T cell repertoires in COVID-19. For the study at large: The analysed material was cDNA or gDNA that came from T cells, B-cell-depleted T cells, or PBMCs.

The length of the CDR3 is 11 residues. The V gene's germline CDR1 is MNHEY and CDR2 SMNVEV (reference sequence). V dropped 7 bases and J dropped 3 bases, with 6 bases sitting between them. Assay: immunoSEQ multiplex PCR; the TCRdb copy retains only in-frame clones and omits some. The sample carries around 250,000 clones, 70% to 90% recorded once. The study drew participants aged about 18 to 89 years from some 23 US areas. Within the 2 weeks before study entry, each person in the exposed group met a COVID-19 case. Material for sequencing was PBMCs or T cells enriched from blood (not recorded which). J is TRBJ1-1 and V is TRBV27; D gene uncertain. The clonotype was recovered from a man in his fifties who had been exposed to COVID-19. CDR3 DNA sequence: TGTGCCAGCACCCTCGACACTGAAGCTTTCTTT. Its protein is CASTLDTEAFF.